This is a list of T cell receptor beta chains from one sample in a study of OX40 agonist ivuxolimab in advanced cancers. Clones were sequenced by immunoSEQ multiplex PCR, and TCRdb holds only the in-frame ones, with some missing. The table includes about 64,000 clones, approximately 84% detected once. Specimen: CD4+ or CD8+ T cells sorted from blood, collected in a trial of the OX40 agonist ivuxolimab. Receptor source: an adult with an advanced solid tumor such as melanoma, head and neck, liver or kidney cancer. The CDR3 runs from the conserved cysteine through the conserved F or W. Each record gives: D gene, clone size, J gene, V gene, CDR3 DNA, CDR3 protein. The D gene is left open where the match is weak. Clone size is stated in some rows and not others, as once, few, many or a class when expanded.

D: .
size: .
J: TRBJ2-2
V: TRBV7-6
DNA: TGTGCCAGCAGCTTAGCAGGAGGAGGGTGGACGAACACCGGGGAGCTGTTTTTT
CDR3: CASSLAGGGWTNTGELFF

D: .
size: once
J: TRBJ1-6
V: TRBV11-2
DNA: TGTGCCAGCAGCTTATTTCAGGGTGAAGGGAATTCACCCCTCCACTTT
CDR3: CASSLFQGEGNSPLHF

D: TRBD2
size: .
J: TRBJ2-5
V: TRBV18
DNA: TGTGCCAGCTCACCACGGGGGGGAGAGACCCAGTACTTC
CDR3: CASSPRGGETQYF

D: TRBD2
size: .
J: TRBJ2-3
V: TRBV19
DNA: TGTGCCAGTAGTTTAGCGGGGGCGGATACGCAGTATTTT
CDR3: CASSLAGADTQYF

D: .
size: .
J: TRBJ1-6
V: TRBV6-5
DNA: TGTGCCAGCAGTTACAGGGGTTCACCCCTCCACTTT
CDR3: CASSYRGSPLHF

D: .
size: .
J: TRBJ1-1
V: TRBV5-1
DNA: TGCGCCAGCAGCTTGGGGGCGGGGAACACTGAAGCTTTCTTT
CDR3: CASSLGAGNTEAFF

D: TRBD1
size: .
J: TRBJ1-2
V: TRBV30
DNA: TGTGCCTGGAACGGACAGGGTTCTAACTATGGCTACACCTTC
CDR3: CAWNGQGSNYGYTF

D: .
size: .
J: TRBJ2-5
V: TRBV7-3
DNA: TGTGCCAGCAGCTTAGGTCCCCAAGAGACCCAGTACTTC
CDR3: CASSLGPQETQYF

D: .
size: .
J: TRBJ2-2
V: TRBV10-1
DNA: TGCGCCAGCAGTGAGTCCTTCGTCACCGGGGAGCTGTTTTTT
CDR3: CASSESFVTGELFF

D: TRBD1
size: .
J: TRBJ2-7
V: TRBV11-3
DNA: TGTGCCAGCAGCTTAGTGGCAGGGGGCTCCTACGAGCAGTACTTC
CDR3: CASSLVAGGSYEQYF

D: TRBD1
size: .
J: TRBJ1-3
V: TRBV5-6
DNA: TGTGCCAGCAGCCGACAGGGTCTATTTGGAAACACCATATATTTT
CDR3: CASSRQGLFGNTIYF

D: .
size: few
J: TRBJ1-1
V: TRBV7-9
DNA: TGTGCCAGCAGCTTCTCAGGGACTGAAGCTTTCTTT
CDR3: CASSFSGTEAFF

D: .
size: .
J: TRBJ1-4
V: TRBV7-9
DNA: TGTGCCAGCAGCTCATACGTGGATGAAAAACTGTTTTTT
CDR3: CASSSYVDEKLFF

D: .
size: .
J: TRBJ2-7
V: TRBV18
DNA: TGTGCCAGCTCACCAATGGGGTCGGGGGGCGGCTACGAGCAGTACTTC
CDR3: CASSPMGSGGGYEQYF

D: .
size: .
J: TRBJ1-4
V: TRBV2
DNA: TGTGCCAGCATTCCCATGTGGGGTGGAAAGGAAAAACTGTTTTTT
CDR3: CASIPMWGGKEKLFF

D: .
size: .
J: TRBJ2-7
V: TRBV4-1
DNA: TGCGCCAGCAGCCGTAGACAGGAACAGTCCTACGAGCAGTACTTC
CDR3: CASSRRQEQSYEQYF

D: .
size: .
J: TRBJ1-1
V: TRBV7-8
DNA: TGTGCCAGCACGGGGGGCACGACTGAAGCTTTCTTT
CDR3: CASTGGTTEAFF

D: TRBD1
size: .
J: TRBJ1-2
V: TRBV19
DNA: TGTGCCAGTAGTTTGGGACAGGGGGCGAACTATGGCTACACCTTC
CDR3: CASSLGQGANYGYTF

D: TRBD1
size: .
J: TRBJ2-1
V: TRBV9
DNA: TGTGCCAGCAGCTTCCGGGGGAAGGGACAGGGATACGGCAATGAGCAGTTCTTC
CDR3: CASSFRGKGQGYGNEQFF

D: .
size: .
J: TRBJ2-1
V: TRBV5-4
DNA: TGTGCCAGCAGTCCCGGGGGTACCTACAATGAGCAGTTCTTC
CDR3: CASSPGGTYNEQFF

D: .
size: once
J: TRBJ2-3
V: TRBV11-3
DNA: TGTGCCAGCAGCTTAGGTCGGGGCACAGATACGCAGTATTTT
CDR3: CASSLGRGTDTQYF

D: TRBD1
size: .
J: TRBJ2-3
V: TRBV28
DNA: TGTGCCAGCAGCCGGACAGGGGACTTCAGGCCGCAGTATTTT
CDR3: CASSRTGDFRPQYF

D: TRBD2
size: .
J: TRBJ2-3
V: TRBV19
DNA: TGTGCCAGTAGCCAGGGACTAGCGGGGTCCACAGATACGCAGTATTTT
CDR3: CASSQGLAGSTDTQYF

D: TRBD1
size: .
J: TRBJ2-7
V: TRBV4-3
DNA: TGCGCCAGCAGCCACCGGGACAGGGGGTTCGCTTACGAGCAGTACTTC
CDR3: CASSHRDRGFAYEQYF

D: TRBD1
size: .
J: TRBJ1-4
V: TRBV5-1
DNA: TGCGCCAGCGCACGGGACAGGGGGCTGGAAAAACTGTTTTTT
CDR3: CASARDRGLEKLFF

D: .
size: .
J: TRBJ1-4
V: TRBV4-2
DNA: TGTGCCAGCAGCCAGGAGACGGGCGTAGGTGAAAAACTGTTTTTT
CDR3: CASSQETGVGEKLFF

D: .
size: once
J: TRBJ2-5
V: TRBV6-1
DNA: TGTGCCAGCAGTGTGTGGGGAGAGACCCAGTACTTC
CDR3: CASSVWGETQYF

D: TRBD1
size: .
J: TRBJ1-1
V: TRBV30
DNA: TGTGCCTGGAGTATCGACAGGGGAGCGAGTGAAGCTTTCTTT
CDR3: CAWSIDRGASEAFF

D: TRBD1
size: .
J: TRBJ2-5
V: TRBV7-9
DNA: TGTGCCAGCAGCTCTACAGGGGGCATGGAGACCCAGTACTTC
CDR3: CASSSTGGMETQYF

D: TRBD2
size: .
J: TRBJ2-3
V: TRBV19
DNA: TGTGCCAGTAGTTTTAGCGGGGGACGCGATACGCAGTATTTT
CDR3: CASSFSGGRDTQYF

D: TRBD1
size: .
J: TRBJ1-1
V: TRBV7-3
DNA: TGTGCCAGCAGCCCCAGCAGGGACAGCCTCATGAACACTGAAGCTTTCTTT
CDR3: CASSPSRDSLMNTEAFF

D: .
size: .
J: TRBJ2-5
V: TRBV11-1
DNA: TGTGCCAGCAGCTTAGATGTGCAGACCCAGTACTTC
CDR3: CASSLDVQTQYF

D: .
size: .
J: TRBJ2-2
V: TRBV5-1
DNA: TGCGCCAGCAGCTTGGTACCGAACACCGGGGAGCTGTTTTTT
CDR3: CASSLVPNTGELFF

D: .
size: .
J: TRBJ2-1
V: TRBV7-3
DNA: TGTGCCAGCAGATACCTCTTCCGGGGCCGCACCTACAATGAGCAGTTCTTC
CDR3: CASRYLFRGRTYNEQFF

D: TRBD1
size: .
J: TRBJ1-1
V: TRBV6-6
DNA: TGTGCCAGCAGTGGGACAGGTCGGGGAGCTTTCTTT
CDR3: CASSGTGRGAFF